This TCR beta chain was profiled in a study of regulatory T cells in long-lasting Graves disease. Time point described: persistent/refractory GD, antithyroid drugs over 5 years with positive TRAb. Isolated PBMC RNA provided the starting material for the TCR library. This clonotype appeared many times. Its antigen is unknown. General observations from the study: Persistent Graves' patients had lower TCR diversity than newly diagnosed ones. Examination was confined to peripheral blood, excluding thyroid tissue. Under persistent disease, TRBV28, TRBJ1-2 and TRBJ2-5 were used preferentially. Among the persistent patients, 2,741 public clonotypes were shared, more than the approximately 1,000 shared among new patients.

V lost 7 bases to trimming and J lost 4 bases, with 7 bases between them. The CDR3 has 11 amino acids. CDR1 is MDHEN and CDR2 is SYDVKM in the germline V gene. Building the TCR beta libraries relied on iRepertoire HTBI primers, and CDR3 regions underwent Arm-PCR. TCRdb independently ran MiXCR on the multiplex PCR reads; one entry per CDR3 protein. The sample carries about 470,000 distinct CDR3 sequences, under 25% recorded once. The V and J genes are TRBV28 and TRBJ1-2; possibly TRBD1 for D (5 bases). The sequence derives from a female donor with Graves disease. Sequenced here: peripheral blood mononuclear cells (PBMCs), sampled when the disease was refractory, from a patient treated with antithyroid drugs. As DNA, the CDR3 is TGTGCCAGCACCGGGGGCTATGGCTACACCTTC. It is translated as CASTGGYGYTF.